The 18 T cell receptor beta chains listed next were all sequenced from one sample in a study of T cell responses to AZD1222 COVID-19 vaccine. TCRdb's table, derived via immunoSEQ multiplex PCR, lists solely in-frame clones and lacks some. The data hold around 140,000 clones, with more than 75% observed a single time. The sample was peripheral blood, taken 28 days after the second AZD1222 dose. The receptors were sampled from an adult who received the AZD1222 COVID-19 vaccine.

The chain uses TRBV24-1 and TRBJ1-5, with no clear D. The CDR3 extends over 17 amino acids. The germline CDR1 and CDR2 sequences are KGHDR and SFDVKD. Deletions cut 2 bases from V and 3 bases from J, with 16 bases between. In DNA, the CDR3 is TGTGCCACCAGTGATTCAGCCCGCCTGGGGTCCAATCAGCCCCAGCATTTT. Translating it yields CATSDSARLGSNQPQHF.

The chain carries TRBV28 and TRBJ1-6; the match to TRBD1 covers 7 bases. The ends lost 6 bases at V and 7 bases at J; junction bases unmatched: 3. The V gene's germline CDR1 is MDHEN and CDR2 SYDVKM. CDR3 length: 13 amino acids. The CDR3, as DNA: TGTGCCAGCAGCCGGGACAGCAATTCACCCCTCCACTTT. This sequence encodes CASSRDSNSPLHF.

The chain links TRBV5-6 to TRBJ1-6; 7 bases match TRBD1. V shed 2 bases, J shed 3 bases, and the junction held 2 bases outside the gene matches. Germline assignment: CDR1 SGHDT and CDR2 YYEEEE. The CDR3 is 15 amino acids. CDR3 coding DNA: TGTGCCAGCAGCTTAAACAGGGGCTATAATTCACCCCTCCACTTT. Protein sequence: CASSLNRGYNSPLHF.

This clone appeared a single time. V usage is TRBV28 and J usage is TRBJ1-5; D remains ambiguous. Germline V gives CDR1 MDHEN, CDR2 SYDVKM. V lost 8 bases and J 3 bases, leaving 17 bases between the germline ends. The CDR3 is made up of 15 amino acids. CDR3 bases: TGTGCCAGCCAAACCCTCAAGTCCGTCAATCAGCCCCAGCATTTT. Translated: CASQTLKSVNQPQHF.

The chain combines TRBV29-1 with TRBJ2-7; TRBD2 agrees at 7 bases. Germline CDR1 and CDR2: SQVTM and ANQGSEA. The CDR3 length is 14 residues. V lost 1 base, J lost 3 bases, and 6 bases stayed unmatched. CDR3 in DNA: TGCAGCGTTGAAGGCCCTAGCGGTTACTACGAGCAGTACTTC. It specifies CSVEGPSGYYEQYF.

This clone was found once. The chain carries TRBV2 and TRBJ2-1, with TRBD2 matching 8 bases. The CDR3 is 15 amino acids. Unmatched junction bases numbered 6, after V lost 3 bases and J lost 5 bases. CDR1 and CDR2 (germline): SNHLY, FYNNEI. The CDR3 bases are TGTGCCAGCAGTGACGCGGGAGGACGCCACAATGAGCAGTTCTTC. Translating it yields CASSDAGGRHNEQFF.

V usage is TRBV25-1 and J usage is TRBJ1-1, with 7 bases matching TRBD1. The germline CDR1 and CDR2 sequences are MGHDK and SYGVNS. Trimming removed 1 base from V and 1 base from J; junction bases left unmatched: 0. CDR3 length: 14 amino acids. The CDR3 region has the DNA TGTGCCAGCAGTGAATGGGACAGGAACACTGAAGCTTTCTTT. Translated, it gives CASSEWDRNTEAFF.

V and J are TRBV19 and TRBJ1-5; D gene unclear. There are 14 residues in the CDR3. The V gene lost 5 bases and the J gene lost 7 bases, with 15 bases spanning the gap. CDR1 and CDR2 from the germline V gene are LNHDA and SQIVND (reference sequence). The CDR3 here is CASSSNGVQQPQHF. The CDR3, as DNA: TGTGCCAGTAGTTCAAACGGGGTACAACAGCCCCAGCATTTT.

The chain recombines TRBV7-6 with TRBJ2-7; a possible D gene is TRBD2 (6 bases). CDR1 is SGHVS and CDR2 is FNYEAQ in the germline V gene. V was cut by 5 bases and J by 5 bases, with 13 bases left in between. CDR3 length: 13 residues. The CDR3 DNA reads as TGTGCCAGCAGCCGGGGCGGGGACCACGAGCAGTACTTC. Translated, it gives CASSRGGDHEQYF.

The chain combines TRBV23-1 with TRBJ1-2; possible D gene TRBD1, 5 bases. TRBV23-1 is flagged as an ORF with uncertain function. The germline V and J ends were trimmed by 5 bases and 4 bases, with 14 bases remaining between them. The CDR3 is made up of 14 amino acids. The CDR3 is CASSSRDGPYGYTF. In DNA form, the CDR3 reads TGCGCCAGCAGTAGCCGGGACGGACCCTATGGCTACACCTTC.

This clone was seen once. CDR3 nucleotide sequence: TGTGCCAGCAGCTTGCCAGGGAGCGGGGGAAAAAATGAGCAGTTCTTC. Protein product: CASSLPGSGGKNEQFF. V usage is TRBV7-8 and J usage is TRBJ2-1, with 8 bases identical to TRBD2. With V trimmed by 3 bases and J by 7 bases, 11 bases remained unmatched. There are 16 residues in the CDR3. From germline, CDR1 is SGHVS and CDR2 FQNEAQ.

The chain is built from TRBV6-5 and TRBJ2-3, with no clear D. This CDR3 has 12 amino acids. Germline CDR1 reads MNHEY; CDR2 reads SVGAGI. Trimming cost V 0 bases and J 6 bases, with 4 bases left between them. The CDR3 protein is CASSYSGDTQYF. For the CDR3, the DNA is TGTGCCAGCAGTTACTCGGGGGATACGCAGTATTTT.

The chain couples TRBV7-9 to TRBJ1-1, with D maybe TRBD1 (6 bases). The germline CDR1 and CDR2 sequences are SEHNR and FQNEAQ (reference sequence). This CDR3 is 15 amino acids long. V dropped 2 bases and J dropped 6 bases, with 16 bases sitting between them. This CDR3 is CASSLFALEGAEAFF. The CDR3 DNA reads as TGTGCCAGCAGCTTATTTGCTCTCGAGGGGGCTGAAGCTTTCTTT.

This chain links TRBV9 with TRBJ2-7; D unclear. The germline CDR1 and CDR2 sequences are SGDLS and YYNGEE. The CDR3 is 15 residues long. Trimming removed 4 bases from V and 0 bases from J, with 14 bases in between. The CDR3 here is CASSPAPRFSYEQYF. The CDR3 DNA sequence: TGTGCCAGCAGCCCCGCCCCAAGGTTCTCCTACGAGCAGTACTTC.

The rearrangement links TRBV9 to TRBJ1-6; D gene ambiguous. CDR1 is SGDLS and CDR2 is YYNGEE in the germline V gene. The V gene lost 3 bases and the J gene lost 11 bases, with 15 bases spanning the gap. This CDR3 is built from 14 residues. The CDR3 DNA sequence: TGTGCCAGCAGCGAGTTAAGGGCTGCGACACCCCTCCACTTT. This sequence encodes CASSELRAATPLHF.

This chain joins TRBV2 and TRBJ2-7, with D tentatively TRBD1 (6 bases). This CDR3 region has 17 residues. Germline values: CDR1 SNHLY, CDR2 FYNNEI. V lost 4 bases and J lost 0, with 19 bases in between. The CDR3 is CASSVSLGQQYSYEQYF. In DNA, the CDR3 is TGTGCCAGCAGTGTTAGTTTAGGACAGCAATACTCCTACGAGCAGTACTTC. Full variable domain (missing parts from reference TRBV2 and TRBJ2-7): EPEVTQTPSHQVTQMGQEVILRCVPISNHLYFYWYRQILGQKVEFLVSFYNNEISEKSEIFDDQFSVERPDGSNFTLKIRSTKLEDSAMYFCASSVSLGQQYSYEQYFGPGTRLTVT.

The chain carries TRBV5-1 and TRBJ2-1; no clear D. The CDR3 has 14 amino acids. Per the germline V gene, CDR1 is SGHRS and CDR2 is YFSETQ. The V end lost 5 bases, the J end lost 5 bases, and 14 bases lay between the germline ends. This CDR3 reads CASRIQAADNEQFF. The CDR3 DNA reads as TGCGCCAGCAGAATCCAGGCGGCCGACAATGAGCAGTTCTTC.

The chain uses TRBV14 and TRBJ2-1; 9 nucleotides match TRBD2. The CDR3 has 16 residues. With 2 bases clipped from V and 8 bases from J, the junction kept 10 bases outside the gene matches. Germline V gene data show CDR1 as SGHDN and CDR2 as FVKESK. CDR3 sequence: CASSQRRAGGPYEQFF. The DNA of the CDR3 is TGTGCCAGCAGCCAAAGGCGGGCGGGAGGGCCCTATGAGCAGTTCTTC.